The 32 T cell receptor beta chains below all came from one sample that was sequenced in a study of OX40 agonist ivuxolimab in advanced cancers. The assay was immunoSEQ multiplex PCR, and TCRdb's table has in-frame clones only and misses some. The table lists about 83,000 clones, 84% of them singletons, with around 7.3% in the top ten. Source: CD4+ or CD8+ T cells sorted from blood, taken in a trial of the OX40 agonist ivuxolimab. The receptors here all came from an adult with an advanced solid tumor such as melanoma, head and neck, liver or kidney cancer.

The V call is TRBV5-1, the J call TRBJ2-3, with 10 bases identical to TRBD1. Per germline, CDR1 SGHRS and CDR2 YFSETQ. The ends lost 0 bases at V and 4 bases at J; junction bases unmatched: 8. This CDR3 spans 17 amino acids. The CDR3 nucleotides are TGCGCCAGCAGCTTGGGTCCGGGACAGGGGATGGCAGATACGCAGTATTTT. Translation gives CASSLGPGQGMADTQYF.

The rearrangement uses TRBV6-1 and TRBJ1-4; TRBD1 aligns across 8 bases. Germline V gene lookup returns CDR1 MNHNS and CDR2 SASEGT. CDR3 length: 13 amino acids. The V gene end was trimmed by 10 bases and the J gene end by 8 bases; junction bases not matched to a gene: 9. CDR3 sequence reads: CAIIGQGGEKLFF. The CDR3 DNA reads TGTGCCATAATCGGACAGGGAGGGGAAAAACTGTTTTTT.

This chain links TRBV6-6 with TRBJ1-5, with D uncertain. The CDR3 consists of 14 residues. Trimming left V 2 bases short and J 6 bases short, with 11 bases between. CDR1 is MNHNY, CDR2 SVGAGI, per germline (reference sequence). The CDR3 DNA is TGTGCCAGCAGTTACATCTCAGGAATTCAGCCCCAGCATTTT. Its protein is CASSYISGIQPQHF.

The rearrangement joins TRBV5-1 to TRBJ2-2; D gene ambiguous. V was shortened by 3 bases and J by 4 bases, with 4 bases between the two germline ends. The CDR3 is 12 amino acids. In germline, CDR1 is SGHRS, CDR2 YFSETQ. The CDR3 DNA reads as TGCGCCAGCAGCTCCCTCACCGGGGAGCTGTTTTTT. Its translation: CASSSLTGELFF.

This clone came up once. V and J are TRBV7-2 and TRBJ1-1, with TRBD1 as a possible D gene (5 bases). Deletions cut 3 bases from V and 3 bases from J, with 5 bases between. This CDR3 contains 12 residues. Germline-derived CDR1 and CDR2 are SGHTA and FQGNSA. For the CDR3, the DNA is TGTGCCAGCAGCTTCAGGGACACTGAAGCTTTCTTT. Protein: CASSFRDTEAFF.

This sequence joins TRBV7-3 and TRBJ2-3; no clear D gene. V shed 3 bases and J shed 3 bases, with 10 bases lying between them. The CDR3 length is 14 residues. The germline V gene encodes CDR1 SGHTA and CDR2 FQGTGA. CDR3 region: CASSFAAATDTQYF. The CDR3 coding sequence is TGTGCCAGCAGCTTCGCGGCAGCGACAGATACGCAGTATTTT.

This clone has more than one count but fewer than ten. The chain links TRBV4-2 to TRBJ1-2; 9 bases match TRBD1. CDR1 is LGHNA, CDR2 YNFKEQ, per germline. This CDR3 comprises 16 residues. V was pared by 0 bases and J by 7 bases, with 9 bases of the junction left unmatched. The CDR3 protein is CASSQEPGQGWGGYTF. CDR3 sequence (DNA): TGTGCCAGCAGCCAAGAACCCGGACAGGGGTGGGGTGGCTACACCTTC.

This clone was counted once. This sequence joins TRBV10-3 and TRBJ1-1; D is possibly TRBD1 (5 bases). The V gene's germline CDR1 is ENHRY and CDR2 SYGVKD. The CDR3 runs 13 residues. Trimming pared 2 bases from V and 1 base from J, leaving 5 bases between. The chain's CDR3 is CAISEQGNTEAFF. CDR3 in DNA: TGTGCCATCAGTGAGCAGGGGAACACTGAAGCTTTCTTT.

The genes are TRBV5-4 and TRBJ2-7, with 10 bases aligning to TRBD2. This CDR3 comprises 15 residues. V lost 4 bases and J lost 3; bases outside the gene matches: 7. Germline CDR1 reads SGHNT; CDR2 reads YYREEE (reference sequence). The DNA of the CDR3 is TGTGCCAGCAGCGTCCCGGGACTAGCGTACTACGAGCAGTACTTC. It codes for CASSVPGLAYYEQYF.

The rearrangement links TRBV10-3 to TRBJ1-2; D possibly corresponds to TRBD1 (6 bases). The germline V and J ends were trimmed by 0 bases and 6 bases, with 14 bases remaining between them. This CDR3 is 15 amino acids long. CDR1 is ENHRY and CDR2 is SYGVKD in the germline V gene. The CDR3, as DNA: TGTGCCATCAGTGAGTCTCGACAGGTTGCGAATGGCTACACCTTC. It is translated as CAISESRQVANGYTF.

The sample holds one count of this clone. This chain links TRBV6-4 with TRBJ2-7, with D maybe TRBD2 (7 bases). The end of the DNA aligns better with TRBJ2-5, so the J call may be wrong. The CDR3 is made up of 15 amino acids. CDR1 and CDR2 (germline): MRHNA, SNTAGT. The CDR3 loop is CASSETHREGETQYF. In DNA, the CDR3 is TGTGCCAGCAGTGAGACTCACAGGGAGGGAGAGACCCAGTACTTC.

The chain links TRBV5-5 to TRBJ2-7; D perhaps matches TRBD2 (6 bases). CDR1 and CDR2 (germline): SGHKS, YYEKEE (reference sequence). CDR3 length: 15 residues. With 5 bases removed from V and 3 bases from J, the gap between germline ends came to 18 bases. Here the CDR3 DNA reads TGTGCCAGCAGATTAGGGGACTGGGAAGACTACGAGCAGTACTTC. It encodes CASRLGDWEDYEQYF. Full variable domain (rest looked up from reference TRBV5-5 and TRBJ2-7): DAGVTQSPTHLIKTRGQQVTLRCSPISGHKSVSWYQQVLGQGPQFIFQYYEKEERGRGNFPDRFSARQFPNYSSELNVNALLLGDSALYLCASRLGDWEDYEQYFGPGTRLTVT.

The chain links TRBV4-1 to TRBJ1-1; 10 bases align to TRBD1. The CDR3 is 13 amino acids. Germline-derived CDR1 and CDR2 are MGHRA and YSYEKL. The junction had 6 bases not matched to a gene; V was cut back by 4 bases and J by 10 bases. The DNA for the CDR3 is TGCGCCAGCAGCCGGGGACAGGGGTCTGTAGCTTTCTTT. Translated, it gives CASSRGQGSVAFF.

The rearrangement joins TRBV2 to TRBJ2-6, with 7 bases that match TRBD1. The CDR3 covers 17 residues. Germline CDR1 SNHLY, CDR2 FYNNEI. The V gene end was trimmed by 6 bases and the J gene end by 0 bases; junction bases not matched to a gene: 8. The CDR3 sequence: CASRKGADISGANVLTF. CDR3 coding DNA: TGTGCCAGCAGGAAGGGGGCGGATATCTCTGGGGCCAACGTCCTGACTTTC.

The chain links TRBV5-1 to TRBJ1-3; D may be TRBD1 (5 bases). Trimming shortened V by 4 bases and J by 4 bases, and 12 bases separated the two germline ends. Germline V CDR1 and CDR2: SGHRS, YFSETQ. This CDR3 is built from 14 residues. The CDR3 sequence: CASSAQGWGNTIYF. In DNA form, the CDR3 reads TGCGCCAGCAGCGCTCAGGGTTGGGGAAACACCATATATTTT.

V gene TRBV10-3 combines with J gene TRBJ1-1, with 9 bases aligning to TRBD1. The CDR3 has 14 residues. V lost 6 bases to trimming and J lost 2 bases; unmatched junction nucleotides: 4. Germline V gene sequence: CDR1 ENHRY, CDR2 SYGVKD. CDR3 bases: TGTGCCATCAGCGGGACAGGGAGCAACACTGAAGCTTTCTTT. Its translation is CAISGTGSNTEAFF.

The chain is built from TRBV18 and TRBJ2-1; D is perhaps TRBD2 (6 bases). V lost 1 base and J 4 bases, leaving 8 bases between the germline ends. This CDR3 region has 14 residues. Germline loops: CDR1 KGHSH, CDR2 LQKENI. DNA of the CDR3: TGTGCCAGCTCACCACGCGGGGTATACAATGAGCAGTTCTTC. Amino acid sequence: CASSPRGVYNEQFF.

The V gene is TRBV5-1, the J gene TRBJ1-2; a weak D match, TRBD1 (6 bases). The CDR3 is 14 amino acids. V dropped 4 bases and J dropped 9 bases, with 19 bases sitting between them. The V gene's germline CDR1 is SGHRS and CDR2 YFSETQ. The CDR3 loop is CASSIGTSNGRYTF. CDR3 nucleotide sequence: TGCGCCAGCAGCATCGGGACATCGAACGGGCGCTACACCTTC.

This clone was observed a few times. The J gene is TRBJ1-4, the V gene TRBV4-2; the D is unclear. The CDR3 length is 14 residues. V shed 0 bases and J shed 8 bases, with 10 bases lying between them. Germline CDR1 is LGHNA and CDR2 is YNFKEQ. In nucleotides, the CDR3 is TGTGCCAGCAGCCAAGAGGGGTTTCGGGAAAAACTGTTTTTT. Translating it yields CASSQEGFREKLFF.

The chain links TRBV9 to TRBJ1-3, with D perhaps matching TRBD1 (5 bases). CDR1 SGDLS and CDR2 YYNGEE come from the germline V gene. The length of the CDR3 is 15 residues. V was clipped by 0 bases and J by 2 bases, with 9 bases between them. CDR3 bases: TGTGCCAGCAGCGTAGAAGTAGGGGCTGGAAACACCATATATTTT. Translating gives CASSVEVGAGNTIYF. Full variable domain (rest looked up from reference TRBV9 and TRBJ1-3): DSGVTQTPKHLITATGQRVTLRCSPRSGDLSVYWYQQSLDQGLQFLIQYYNGEERAKGNILERFSAQQFPDLHSELNLSSLELGDSALYFCASSVEVGAGNTIYFGEGSWLTVV.

The chain carries TRBV4-3 and TRBJ2-7; TRBD1 agrees at 7 bases. Germline trimming cut 6 bases from V and 4 bases from J; bases unmatched to any gene: 12. Per the germline V gene, CDR1 is LGHNA and CDR2 is YSLEER. The CDR3 totals 15 residues. The CDR3: CASRLHKGGAYEQYF. As DNA, the CDR3 is TGCGCCAGCAGGCTCCATAAAGGGGGCGCATACGAGCAGTACTTC.

This chain joins TRBV6-5 and TRBJ2-2; D uncertain. Germline CDR1 reads MNHEY; CDR2 reads SVGAGI. The CDR3 is made up of 15 amino acids. Trimming shortened V by 1 base and J by 1 base, and 7 bases separated the two germline ends. This chain's CDR3 is CASSYLGQNTGELFF. CDR3 nucleotide sequence: TGTGCCAGCAGTTACTTAGGCCAGAACACCGGGGAGCTGTTTTTT.

The V and J genes are TRBV9 and TRBJ2-1; D may be TRBD1 (5 bases). Trimming stripped 0 bases from V and 7 bases from J, with 8 bases between. This CDR3 comprises 13 residues. From germline, CDR1 is SGDLS and CDR2 YYNGEE. This CDR3 reads CASSVAGFNEQFF. CDR3 in DNA: TGTGCCAGCAGCGTAGCAGGGTTTAATGAGCAGTTCTTC.

In its sample, this clone was seen once. The CDR3 spells CASSHLWGIGVSYEQYF. Written as DNA, the CDR3 is TGTGCCAGCAGCCACCTTTGGGGGATCGGGGTTTCCTACGAGCAGTACTTC. V usage is TRBV11-3 and J usage is TRBJ2-7, with D tentatively TRBD1 or TRBD2 (5 bases each). Germline CDR1 SGHNT, CDR2 YENEEA. The CDR3 is 17 residues long. V lost 5 bases, J lost 1 base, and 21 bases lay in between.

V gene TRBV18 combines with J gene TRBJ2-7, with D possibly being TRBD2 (6 bases). Germline lookup yields CDR1 KGHSH and CDR2 LQKENI. V lost 2 bases to trimming and J lost 7 bases, with 12 bases between them. The CDR3 length is 13 residues. In nucleotides, the CDR3 is TGTGCCAGCTCACCAGAGGAGGGGCGGGAGCAGTACTTC. Protein product: CASSPEEGREQYF.

Concerning this clone itself: Sequence at one end of the junction differs from germline and may be a read error. The V call is TRBV7-7, the J call TRBJ1-1, with D possibly TRBD1 on 6 matching bases. CDR1 and CDR2 (germline): SSHAT, FNYEAQ (reference sequence). The CDR3 runs 13 residues. In DNA, the CDR3 is TGTGCTAGCAGCTTTGATACCGGGACAGAAGCTTTCTTT. It translates to CASSFDTGTEAFF.

The genes are TRBV11-2 and TRBJ1-1; D is undetermined. There are 14 residues in the CDR3. Germline CDR1 and CDR2: SGHAT and FQNNGV. V lost 8 bases to trimming and J lost 1 base, with 14 bases between them. Here the CDR3 DNA reads TGTGCCAGCTCTTACGAGACACCGAACACTGAAGCTTTCTTT. It codes for CASSYETPNTEAFF.

This chain uses TRBV4-3 with TRBJ2-1; D remains ambiguous. The germline CDR1 and CDR2 sequences are LGHNA and YSLEER. This CDR3 is built from 13 residues. Trimming took off 0 bases at V and 9 bases at J, with 9 bases between the two ends. The CDR3 coding sequence is TGCGCCAGCAGCCAAGATCGTGCCGGTGAGCAGTTCTTC. Residues: CASSQDRAGEQFF.

The chain joins TRBV21-1 to TRBJ1-5. TRBV21-1 is labeled a pseudogene. The CDR3 covers 17 residues. CDR3 coding DNA: TGTGCCAGCAGCAAAAAAAGGGCAGTAGGGAGCAATCAGCCCCAGCATTTT. It is translated as CASSKKRAVGSNQPQHF.

The chain joins TRBV5-1 to TRBJ2-2; D perhaps matches TRBD2 (5 bases). V lost 2 bases and J 2 bases, leaving 10 bases between the germline ends. The CDR3 covers 15 residues. The germline gives CDR1 SGHRS, CDR2 YFSETQ. CDR3 DNA: TGCGCCAGCAGCTTAAGGCGGGTTAACACCGGGGAGCTGTTTTTT. This codes for CASSLRRVNTGELFF.

This clone was counted between two and nine times. The chain joins TRBV6-6 to TRBJ2-3, with 7 bases lining up with TRBD1. With 0 bases clipped from V and 5 bases from J, the junction kept 5 bases outside the gene matches. Germline V gene data show CDR1 as MNHNY and CDR2 as SVGAGI (reference sequence). The CDR3 is made up of 15 amino acids. The CDR3 DNA is TGTGCCAGCAGTTACTCGATAGCAGGGGGAGATACGCAGTATTTT. This translates into CASSYSIAGGDTQYF.

The CDR3 DNA reads TGTGCCAGCCTGGGGCAGTCAGCAAGGAATCAGCCCCAGCATTTT. Amino acids: CASLGQSARNQPQHF. The V call is TRBV19, the J call TRBJ1-5, with a tentative D call TRBD1 (5 bases). This CDR3 region has 15 residues. Per the germline V gene, CDR1 is LNHDA and CDR2 is SQIVND (reference sequence). Trimming cost V 9 bases and J 4 bases, with 19 bases left between them. The variable domain in full, with the rest retrieved from reference TRBV19 and TRBJ1-5, is DGGITQSPKYLFRKEGQNVTLSCEQNLNHDAMYWYRQDPGQGLRLIYYSQIVNDFQKGDIAEGYSVSREKKESFPLTVTSAQKNPTAFYLCASLGQSARNQPQHFGDGTRLSIL.